This TCR beta chain was sequenced for a study of Graves' ophthalmopathy and Graves' hyperthyroidism. Notes on the study in general: Blood contained most expanded thyroid clonotypes exceeding 0.001 frequency.

Germline assignment: CDR1 SEHNR and CDR2 FQNEAQ (reference sequence). The CDR3 extends over 16 amino acids. Beta-chain TCR CDR3 regions were amplified from RNA transcripts. An opening RT-PCR round employed HTBI primers and preceded a second-round multiplex PCR. TCRdb used MiXCR to reprocess the multiplex PCR reads, holding one entry per CDR3 protein. The sample records some 750,000 distinct CDR3 sequences, roughly two fifths being singletons. This clonotype was counted a few times. The antigen remains unidentified. An end of the junction differs from the germline gene, which may be a read error. The V call is TRBV7-9, the J call TRBJ2-5, with D unresolved. Sequencing used peripheral blood. The receptor comes from an adult man with Graves' ophthalmopathy. The DNA of the CDR3 is TGTACCAGCAGCTTAGCACTGCCGGGTTCGCAAGAGACCCAGTACTTC. It codes for CTSSLALPGSQETQYF.